This T cell receptor beta chain was recorded in a study of blood T cell repertoires in COVID-19. Study-wide background: From the United States, Italy and Spain came samples of acute and convalescent COVID-19.

As concerns this clone: This CDR3 is also generated by other DNA sequences in the sample.

Self-reported history from a screening survey and questionnaire set each donor's cohort. Cohort 3 recovery required two negative PCRs, clearance, or symptom resolution. In the original analysis: Amplification from reference gene primers served as the basis for estimated nucleated cell counts. The table came from immunoSEQ multiplex PCR; TCRdb's copy has only in-frame clones and leaves some out. V and J calls plus clone size are reproduced from that table; the DNA served to infer D and trimming. This sample has about 280,000 clones, with 88% found just once. The V end was cut by 3 bases, the J end by 7 bases, with 10 bases between. The CDR3 covers 13 residues.

Sequenced: PBMCs or T cells enriched from blood (not recorded which). The clonotype was recovered from a woman younger than 45 who had recovered from COVID-19. This rearrangement joins TRBV12-3 or TRBV12-4 to TRBJ1-5; D remains unclear. CDR3 amino acids: CASSLRGGQPQHF. The CDR3 nucleotides read TGTGCCAGCAGTTTGCGGGGAGGGCAGCCCCAGCATTTT.